This T cell receptor beta chain was obtained from a study of T cell repertoires in cytomegalovirus infection. For the study at large: HLA-C-restricted CMV epitopes, recently identified, and well-studied HLA-B-restricted ones were used by the study. Indications of both CMV infection and matching HLA type were provided by public TCR beta signatures. Study results and caveats: What dominated the ex vivo response were HLA-C-restricted CMV-specific TCR beta clonotypes. Public TCR beta family frequency separated CMV-and-HLA carriers, including in an independent cohort.

TCRdb re-called the reads through MiXCR, storing one row per CDR3 protein. The sample yields some 920,000 distinct CDR3 sequences, roughly 31% seen once. A remark on this clonotype: What it binds is unknown.

Trimming removed 3 bases at V and 4 bases at J, with 16 bases between. In germline, CDR1 is KGHSH, CDR2 LQKENI. The CDR3 has 16 residues. This receptor was obtained from a human donor in good health (CMV status not recorded). Some clones in this sample may be carry-over from other donors' samples. The V call is TRBV18, the J call TRBJ2-1; D may correspond to TRBD1 or TRBD2 (5 bases each). The source material was cultured CD8+ T cells from PBMCs, sampled from culture after CMV antigen stimulation. CDR3 loop: CASSPDGTRLYNEQFF. CDR3 sequence (DNA): TGTGCCAGCTCACCCGATGGGACCAGACTTTACAATGAGCAGTTCTTC.